Below, one T cell receptor beta chain is given with its context. Its antigen is not known. This sample is drawn from a study of cytomegalovirus exposure and HLA in healthy donors. Study-wide results and caveats: A few chains tied to CMV proved CMV antigen-specific in vitro. Later on, an analysis found that several of the most significant clusters appeared to be linked to common viral pathogens, which included parvovirus B19. Excluded were some V segments that proved indistinguishable, including TRBV6-2 and TRBV6-3. In a later analysis, about 17,000 TCR beta sequences were associated with HLA alleles at 0.05 false discovery rate.

CDR1 is SEHNR, CDR2 FQNEAQ, per germline (reference sequence). Trimming took 1 base from V and 5 from J, leaving 14 bases between them. The CDR3 covers 15 residues. Primers for the PCR totalled 60 Vbeta and 13 Jbeta. TCRdb keeps only in-frame clones here, not all; method: immunoSEQ multiplex PCR. Of 120,000 to 150,000 clones detected, 60% to 80% appear once; the ten largest clones hold roughly 0.69%. Sequencing was carried out using PBMCs. The V gene is TRBV7-9, the J gene TRBJ1-1; tentative D call: TRBD1 (6 bases). This receptor was obtained from a male donor in good health and CMV-seronegative. Written as DNA, the CDR3 is TGTGCCAGCAGCTTAGGTTGGGGGCTTAGGACTGAAGCTTTCTTT. It specifies CASSLGWGLRTEAFF.